This TCR beta chain comes out of a study of blood T cell repertoires in COVID-19. Overall study: The study drew acute and convalescent COVID-19 samples from the United States, Italy and Spain. PBMCs, B-cell-depleted T cells, or T cells provided the cDNA or gDNA that made up the material.

Followed over time, Seattle patients had been enrolled while infection was active. Per the original data handling: Estimated nucleated cell counts came from reference gene primer amplification. Sequencing used immunoSEQ multiplex PCR; TCRdb keeps in-frame clones, though not all of them. V and J calls plus clone size are reproduced from that table; the DNA served to infer D and trimming. The sample has about 500,000 clones; approximately 89% are singletons. This CDR3 is 14 amino acids long. Trimming pared 4 bases from V and 4 bases from J, leaving 14 bases between. The germline V gene has CDR1 SGHTS and CDR2 YDEGEE.

This sequence was found in a man younger than 30 with COVID-19, enrolled during active disease. The chain is built from TRBV5-8 and TRBJ1-1; tentatively, D is TRBD1 (6 bases). Sequencing was carried out using peripheral blood. The CDR3 protein is CASSPWGGTTEAFF. The CDR3 DNA follows: TGTGCCAGCAGCCCATGGGGGGGCACCACTGAAGCTTTCTTT.